The next 20 T cell receptor beta chains were all read from a single sample in a study of blood T cell repertoires in COVID-19. Some clones are missing from TCRdb's copy, which holds only in-frame ones; the method was immunoSEQ multiplex PCR. The repertoire holds about 440,000 clones, with approximately 89% as singletons. The sample comprised peripheral blood. These receptor sequences come from a woman aged 45-60 years with COVID-19, enrolled during active disease.

The rearrangement uses TRBV29-1 and TRBJ2-5; no clear D. The CDR3 sequence is 13 residues long. CDR1 is SQVTM, CDR2 ANQGSEA, per germline. V was cut by 6 bases and J by 4 bases, with 15 bases left in between. CDR3 amino acids: CSVVTLPGETQYF. In DNA form, the CDR3 reads TGCAGCGTCGTTACACTACCCGGAGAGACCCAGTACTTC.

This clone was detected only once. The chain links TRBV5-1 to TRBJ1-1; no clear D gene. Germline V gene sequence: CDR1 SGHRS, CDR2 YFSETQ. The CDR3 is 15 amino acids. V lost 0 bases and J lost 1, with 10 bases in between. The CDR3 loop is CASSLVGRENTEAFF. CDR3 nucleotide sequence: TGCGCCAGCAGCTTGGTAGGGAGAGAGAACACTGAAGCTTTCTTT.

The chain employs TRBV6-2 or TRBV6-3 and TRBJ1-5, with D possibly TRBD1 on 6 matching bases. The CDR3 spans 14 residues. Trimming removed 4 bases at V and 3 bases at J, with 10 bases between. Germline-derived CDR1 and CDR2 are MNHEY and SVGEGT. The CDR3 nucleotides read TGTGCCAGCAGTTCAGGGGCAAACAATCAGCCCCAGCATTTT. This gives the protein CASSSGANNQPQHF.

This chain joins TRBV9 and TRBJ1-1, with D tentatively TRBD1 (5 bases). The V end was cut by 2 bases, the J end by 5 bases, with 16 bases between. The CDR3 is 15 amino acids. Germline CDR1 is SGDLS and CDR2 is YYNGEE. CDR3: CASSVGRTLGTEAFF. CDR3 bases: TGTGCCAGCAGCGTGGGGAGGACATTGGGGACTGAAGCTTTCTTT.

This clone has a handful of counts. The CDR3 is CASSIDFQSGGYTF. The DNA of the CDR3 is TGTGCCAGTAGTATAGACTTCCAGTCGGGAGGCTACACCTTC. The V gene is TRBV19, the J gene TRBJ1-2; D not resolved. Per the germline V gene, CDR1 is LNHDA and CDR2 is SQIVND (reference sequence). V dropped 0 bases and J dropped 8 bases, with 13 bases sitting between them. The CDR3 totals 14 residues.

V gene TRBV7-9 combines with J gene TRBJ2-5, with TRBD1 as a possible D gene (5 bases). V was pared by 6 bases and J by 1 base, with 18 bases between. The V gene's germline CDR1 is SEHNR and CDR2 FQNEAQ (reference sequence). This CDR3 contains 16 residues. In DNA form, the CDR3 reads TGTGCCAGCAGTTCATGGGGCAACGACGGCCAAGAGACCCAGTACTTC. Translation: CASSSWGNDGQETQYF. The variable domain in full, with the rest retrieved from reference TRBV7-9 and TRBJ2-5, is DTGVSQNPRHKITKRGQNVTFRCDPISEHNRLYWYRQTLGQGPEFLTYFQNEAQLEKSRLLSDRFSAERPKGSFSTLEIQRTEQGDSAMYLCASSSWGNDGQETQYFGPGTRLLVL.

The genes are TRBV6-2 or TRBV6-3 and TRBJ2-5, with TRBD1 matching over 9 bases. The CDR3 consists of 19 residues. With V trimmed by 1 base and J by 0 bases, 12 bases remained unmatched. Per the germline V gene, CDR1 is MNHEY and CDR2 is SVGEGT. This chain's CDR3 is CASSYLGTGRTKDQETQYF. The CDR3 bases are TGTGCCAGCAGTTACTTGGGGACAGGGCGAACCAAGGACCAAGAGACCCAGTACTTC.

This chain connects TRBV9 to TRBJ1-4; maybe TRBD1 (5 bases). CDR3 length: 13 residues. The V gene lost 3 bases and the J gene lost 11 bases, with 14 bases spanning the gap. CDR1 is SGDLS, CDR2 YYNGEE, per germline. The CDR3 DNA reads TGTGCCAGCAGCGCCCAGGGTCGCCCTAAACTGTTTTTT. Translated, it gives CASSAQGRPKLFF. Based on the CDR3 plus reference TRBV9 and TRBJ1-4, the full variable domain is DSGVTQTPKHLITATGQRVTLRCSPRSGDLSVYWYQQSLDQGLQFLIQYYNGEERAKGNILERFSAQQFPDLHSELNLSSLELGDSALYFCASSAQGRPKLFFGSGTQLSVL.

The chain has TRBV9 and TRBJ1-3, with a tentative D call TRBD1 (5 bases). The CDR3 has 15 residues. Between the trimmed V and J ends, which lost 3 bases and 2 bases, there was a span of 12 bases. Germline values: CDR1 SGDLS, CDR2 YYNGEE. As DNA, the CDR3 is TGTGCCAGCAGCGCGTCCCCAGGGACTGGAAACACCATATATTTT. This sequence encodes CASSASPGTGNTIYF.

The genes are TRBV4-1 and TRBJ1-1; a possible D gene is TRBD1 (5 bases). The V and J ends lost 0 bases and 10 bases respectively, with 12 bases between them. The CDR3 consists of 13 residues. Per germline, CDR1 MGHRA and CDR2 YSYEKL. The CDR3 is CASSQDRRAGAFF. The CDR3 DNA reads as TGCGCCAGCAGCCAAGATCGCAGGGCAGGAGCTTTCTTT.

V is TRBV7-7 and J is TRBJ2-5; weak D call: TRBD1 (5 bases). The germline V and J ends were trimmed by 8 bases and 5 bases, with 18 bases remaining between them. CDR1 is SSHAT, CDR2 FNYEAQ, per germline (reference sequence). The CDR3 length is 14 residues. The CDR3 nucleotides are TGTGCCAGCCCTAAAAGTTTGGGGCAGGAGACCCAGTACTTC. This translates into CASPKSLGQETQYF.

The V and J genes are TRBV24-1 and TRBJ2-3; D is possibly TRBD2 (6 bases). Trimming cost V 9 bases and J 6 bases, with 15 bases left between them. The length of the CDR3 is 13 residues. Germline CDR1 KGHDR, CDR2 SFDVKD. CDR3 region: CATARTTGDTQYF. The CDR3 region has the DNA TGTGCCACCGCTAGGACTACGGGCGATACGCAGTATTTT.

This chain joins TRBV3-1 (or the pseudogene TRBV3-2) and TRBJ1-1; a possible D gene is TRBD1 (6 bases). The germline V gene encodes CDR1 LGHDT and CDR2 YNNKEL (reference sequence). The V end lost 0 bases, the J end lost 9 bases, and 8 bases lay between the germline ends. The CDR3 spans 12 residues. The CDR3 bases are TGTGCCAGCAGCCAAGAGGGGGCCAAAGCTTTCTTT. Translation gives CASSQEGAKAFF.

This chain joins TRBV2 and TRBJ1-1; D is perhaps TRBD1 (5 bases). Trimming shortened V by 6 bases and J by 6 bases, and 17 bases separated the two germline ends. Germline CDR1 SNHLY, CDR2 FYNNEI. The CDR3 runs to 14 residues. The CDR3 is CASRDLGGPAEAFF. The CDR3 DNA follows: TGTGCCAGCAGAGATTTGGGGGGACCGGCTGAAGCTTTCTTT.

The chain uses TRBV5-1 and TRBJ1-3, with 11 nucleotides matching TRBD1. The CDR3 length is 16 residues. V shed 3 bases and J 7 bases; nucleotides not matched to a gene: 9. Per germline, CDR1 SGHRS and CDR2 YFSETQ. CDR3 sequence: CASSSTGTGGLNTIYF. CDR3 DNA: TGCGCCAGCAGCTCAACCGGGACAGGGGGACTTAACACCATATATTTT.

The chain joins TRBV5-8 to TRBJ2-7; possibly TRBD2 for D (6 bases). Trimming stripped 4 bases from V and 3 bases from J, with 8 bases between. The CDR3 is 12 residues long. Germline values: CDR1 SGHTS, CDR2 YDEGEE. The CDR3 nucleotides are TGTGCCAGCAGCGGGGGGTACTACGAGCAGTACTTC. Its protein is CASSGGYYEQYF.

This clone came up once. V and J are TRBV6-5 and TRBJ1-4; tentatively, D is TRBD1 (6 bases). The V and J ends lost 10 bases and 8 bases respectively, with 11 bases between them. CDR1 and CDR2 (germline): MNHEY, SVGAGI. The CDR3 totals 11 residues. CDR3 bases: TGTGCCACCGCGAGGGGGGAAAAACTGTTTTTT. Translation gives CATARGEKLFF.

The rearrangement links TRBV14 to TRBJ1-4, with TRBD1 as a possible D gene (5 bases). CDR3 length: 15 amino acids. The germline gives CDR1 SGHDN, CDR2 FVKESK. Trimming stripped 1 base from V and 6 bases from J, with 12 bases between. The CDR3 bases are TGTGCCAGCAGCCAAGGCCCCTCCAGGGATGAAAAACTGTTTTTT. Its translation: CASSQGPSRDEKLFF.

The rearrangement links TRBV19 to TRBJ1-4, with 8 positions matching TRBD1. V lost 7 bases to trimming and J lost 6 bases; unmatched junction nucleotides: 10. This CDR3 is 15 amino acids long. CDR1 is LNHDA and CDR2 is SQIVND in the germline V gene (reference sequence). CDR3 region: CASNDRGKWDEKLFF. In nucleotides, the CDR3 is TGTGCCAGTAATGACAGGGGAAAATGGGATGAAAAACTGTTTTTT.

The chain combines TRBV12-3 or TRBV12-4 with TRBJ1-1; tentative D call: TRBD1 (5 bases). V was cut by 3 bases and J by 6 bases, with 11 bases left in between. There are 13 residues in the CDR3. In DNA form, the CDR3 reads TGTGCCAGCAGTTTCCAGGGCGAGGCTGAAGCTTTCTTT. Translating it yields CASSFQGEAEAFF.